These T cell receptor beta chains were read from a single sample in a study of response to subunit inactivated influenza vaccine. TCRdb processed the RT-PCR reads anew with MiXCR; each CDR3 protein has one entry. The table records approximately 500,000 distinct CDR3 sequences, under 15% of them present only once. Material: PBMCs from blood, obtained roughly 45 days after vaccination. These TCRs come from a man in his fifties or sixties who received an inactivated influenza vaccine. Each CDR3 is given with its conserved first and last residue. The D gene is left open where the match is weak. The listing skips clone size in some rows; elsewhere it reads once, few, many or a size class.

length	D	V	size	J	DNA	CDR3
15	TRBD2	TRBV7-8	many	TRBJ2-2	TGTGCCAGCAGTCCAAACGTAGCGGGAGCCGGGGAGCTGTTTTTT	CASSPNVAGAGELFF
12	-	TRBV5-1	many	TRBJ1-3	TGCGCCAGCAGCCCGACGGGAAACACCATATATTTT	CASSPTGNTIYF
12	-	TRBV10-3	-	TRBJ2-3	TGTGCCATCAAAACAGGGTTCGATACGCAGTATTTT	CAIKTGFDTQYF
13	-	TRBV7-8	-	TRBJ2-3	TGTGCCAGCCGGTCGAGGAGCACAGATACGCAGTATTTT	CASRSRSTDTQYF
16	-	TRBV15	few	TRBJ1-1	TGTGCCACCAGCAGAGTCGCCCATGGGGCGAGCACTGAAGCTTTCTTT	CATSRVAHGASTEAFF
14	-	TRBV19	-	TRBJ1-5	TGTGCCACCTCCTCGACAGGCGTGGGTCAGCCCCAGCATTTT	CATSSTGVGQPQHF
14	TRBD2	TRBV5-1	-	TRBJ2-1	TGCGCCAGCAGCTTGGCGGCTAGCGGGAGCCGGCAGTTCTTC	CASSLAASGSRQFF
15	TRBD2	TRBV10-3	few	TRBJ2-3	TGTGCCATCAGTAGTCTAGCGGGAGGGACAGATACGCAGTATTTT	CAISSLAGGTDTQYF
14	TRBD1	TRBV6-2/TRBV6-3	-	TRBJ1-5	TGTGCCAGCAGCAAACGACAGGGGAATCAGCCCCAGCATTTT	CASSKRQGNQPQHF
13	-	TRBV7-2	few	TRBJ2-1	TGTGCCAGCAGCATCTCTAGGAACAATGAGCAGTTCTTC	CASSISRNNEQFF